This T cell receptor beta chain was identified in a study of early T cells in non-severe SARS-CoV-2 infection. This CDR3 is 15 amino acids long. Germline lookup yields CDR1 SEHNR and CDR2 FQNEAQ (reference sequence). V dropped 0 bases and J dropped 0 bases, with 8 bases sitting between them. TCRdb independently ran MiXCR on the 5' RACE reads; one entry per CDR3 protein. The sample contains 75,000 to 90,000 distinct CDR3 sequences, over 5% of which appear only once. The chain couples TRBV7-9 to TRBJ2-5; a weak D match, TRBD1 (5 bases). This TCR was sampled from an adult who was a healthcare worker with PCR-confirmed SARS-CoV-2 infection or an uninfected control (not recorded which). Sequencing used whole blood. For the CDR3, the DNA is TGTGCCAGCAGCTTAGCCCAGGGTCACCAAGAGACCCAGTACTTC. Its protein is CASSLAQGHQETQYF.